This T cell receptor (beta chain) was recorded in a study of cytomegalovirus exposure and HLA in healthy donors. The study's findings and limits: Presence/absence analyses rested on an assumption that sequencing depth was roughly uniform across donors. Most of the TCR beta V segments (in an earlier analysis) were productive either about 90% or about 30% of the time.

The PCR employed 60 Vbeta primers together with 13 Jbeta primers. TCRdb's table, derived via immunoSEQ multiplex PCR, lists solely in-frame clones and lacks some. Of 200,000 to 300,000 clones in the sample, about 83% were seen once. CDR1 is SEHNR and CDR2 is FQNEAQ in the germline V gene (reference sequence). The CDR3 totals 17 residues. Trimming removed 5 bases from V and 5 bases from J; junction bases left unmatched: 17. A single count supports this clone. Its antigen is undetermined. J is TRBJ2-5 and V is TRBV7-9; 7 bases are shared with TRBD2. The sequenced material came from PBMCs. The TCR sequence derives from a woman aged 40 to 50 in good health and CMV-seropositive. In DNA, the CDR3 is TGTGCCAGCAGCCGGACTGGGGCTAGCGGTTATTTGGAGACCCAGTACTTC. This encodes CASSRTGASGYLETQYF.